This is a list of T cell receptor beta chains from one sample in a study of cytomegalovirus exposure and HLA in healthy donors. Sequencing used immunoSEQ multiplex PCR; TCRdb keeps in-frame clones, though not all of them. The sample has over 150,000 clones. The source material was PBMCs. These TCRs come from a boy younger than 18 in good health and CMV-seronegative. The conserved cysteine and the conserved F or W are not part of the CDR3 here. The order of the fields is D gene, V gene, CDR3 protein. A D gene is named only where the DNA matches it firmly.

d_call: TRBD1
v_call: TRBV19
cdr3_aa: ASSMLRQGDTEAF

d_call: TRBD1
v_call: TRBV5-4
cdr3_aa: ASSSPSRTGAQY

d_call: TRBD1
v_call: TRBV5-1
cdr3_aa: ASSLLGQGFTNEKLF

d_call: TRBD1
v_call: TRBV19
cdr3_aa: ASSPGQGPSYEQY

d_call: NA
v_call: TRBV5-1
cdr3_aa: ASSLTGTGSSGANVLT

d_call: NA
v_call: TRBV4-3
cdr3_aa: ASSQDAGSGANVLT

d_call: TRBD1
v_call: TRBV7-6
cdr3_aa: ASSLASWTGRMGTEAF

d_call: TRBD1
v_call: TRBV7-9
cdr3_aa: ASSLETGGEKLF

d_call: NA
v_call: TRBV9
cdr3_aa: ASSVTLLATEAF

d_call: TRBD1
v_call: TRBV28
cdr3_aa: ASSPTGALSYEQY

d_call: NA
v_call: TRBV10-3
cdr3_aa: AINRGTDTQY